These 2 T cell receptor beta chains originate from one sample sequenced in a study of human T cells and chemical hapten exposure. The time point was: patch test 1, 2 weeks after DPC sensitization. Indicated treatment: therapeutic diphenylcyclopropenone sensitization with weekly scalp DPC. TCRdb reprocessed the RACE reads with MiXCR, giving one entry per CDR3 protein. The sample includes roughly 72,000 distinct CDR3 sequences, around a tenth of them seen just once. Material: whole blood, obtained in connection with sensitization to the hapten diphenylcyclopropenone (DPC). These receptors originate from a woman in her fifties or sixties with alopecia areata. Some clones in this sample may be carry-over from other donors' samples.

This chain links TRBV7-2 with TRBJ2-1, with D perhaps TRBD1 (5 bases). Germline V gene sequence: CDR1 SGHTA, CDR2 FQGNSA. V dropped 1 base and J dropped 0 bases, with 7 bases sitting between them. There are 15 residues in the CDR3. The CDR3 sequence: CASSLDRSSYNEQFF. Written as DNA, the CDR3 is TGTGCCAGCAGCTTAGACAGGAGCTCCTACAATGAGCAGTTCTTC.

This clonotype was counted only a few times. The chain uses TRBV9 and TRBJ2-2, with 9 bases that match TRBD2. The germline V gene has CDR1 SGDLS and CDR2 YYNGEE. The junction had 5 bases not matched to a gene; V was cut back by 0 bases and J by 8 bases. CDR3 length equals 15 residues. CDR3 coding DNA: TGTGCCAGCAGCGTAGTAGCGGGAGCCCTGGGGGAGCTGTTTTTT. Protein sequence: CASSVVAGALGELFF.